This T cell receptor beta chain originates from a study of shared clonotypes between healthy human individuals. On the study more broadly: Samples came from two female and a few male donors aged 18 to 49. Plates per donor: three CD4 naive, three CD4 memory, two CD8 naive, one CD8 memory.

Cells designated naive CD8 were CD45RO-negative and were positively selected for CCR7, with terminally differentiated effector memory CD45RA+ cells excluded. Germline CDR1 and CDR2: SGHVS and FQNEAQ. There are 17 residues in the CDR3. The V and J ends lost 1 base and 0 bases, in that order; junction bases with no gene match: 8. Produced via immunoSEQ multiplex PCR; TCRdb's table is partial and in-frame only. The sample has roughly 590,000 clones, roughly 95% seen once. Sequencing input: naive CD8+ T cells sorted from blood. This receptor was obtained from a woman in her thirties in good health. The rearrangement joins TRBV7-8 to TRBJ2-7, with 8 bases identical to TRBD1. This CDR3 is CASSLVSGQASSYEQYF. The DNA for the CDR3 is TGTGCCAGCAGCTTAGTCTCGGGACAGGCGAGCTCCTACGAGCAGTACTTC.